What follows are 9 T cell receptor beta chains derived from one specimen sequenced in a study of graft-versus-host responses after intestinal transplantation. TCRdb keeps only in-frame clones here, not all; method: immunoSEQ multiplex PCR. Of thousands of clones detected, about 22% appear once; the ten largest clones hold less than 5.5%. Sequencing used alloreactive CD4+ T cells from a mixed lymphocyte reaction culture, obtained before transplantation. The subset is: CFSE-low proliferating T cells sorted from approximately 6-day pre-transplant mixed lymphocyte reaction (GvH or HvG direction). The receptor source for this set is a human patient who was an organ donor for intestinal transplantation.

Relative to its sample, this clone is medium-sized. The genes are TRBV7-8 and TRBJ2-2, with D uncertain. This CDR3 contains 15 residues. CDR1 and CDR2 (germline): SGHVS, FQNEAQ. V lost 8 bases, J lost 0 bases, and 13 bases lay in between. The chain's CDR3 is CASSSSTANTGELFF. CDR3 coding DNA: TGTGCCAGCTCCTCGAGTACCGCGAACACCGGGGAGCTGTTTTTT.

This clone was found a few times. The chain employs TRBV28 and TRBJ2-3; 8 bases fit TRBD1. The CDR3 sequence is 18 residues long. Germline trimming cut 3 bases from V and 1 base from J; bases unmatched to any gene: 12. In germline, CDR1 is MDHEN, CDR2 SYDVKM. The chain's CDR3 is CASSFGQGAPRGTDTQYF. The CDR3 region has the DNA TGTGCCAGCAGTTTTGGGCAGGGGGCGCCCCGAGGCACAGATACGCAGTATTTT.

Only a few counts were recorded for this clone. The chain recombines TRBV19 with TRBJ2-5; 7 nucleotides match TRBD2. Trimming cost V 5 bases and J 4 bases; bases outside gene matches: 7. Germline CDR1 LNHDA, CDR2 SQIVND (reference sequence). This CDR3 has 14 residues. For the CDR3, the DNA is TGTGCCAGTAGTGAGACGGGGGGAATAGAGACCCAGTACTTC. Its translation: CASSETGGIETQYF.

This clone was detected once. The CDR3 protein is CASTDRDYGYTF. CDR3 in DNA: TGTGCCAGCACGGACAGGGACTATGGCTACACCTTC. The chain has TRBV28 and TRBJ1-2; TRBD1 aligns across 8 bases. J lost 3 bases, V lost 7 bases, and 1 base had no gene match. The length of the CDR3 is 12 residues. Germline-derived CDR1 and CDR2 are MDHEN and SYDVKM.

This clone is deemed medium-sized (0.01 to 0.1%). This chain uses TRBV18 with TRBJ1-3, with D hard to call. This CDR3 spans 16 amino acids. V was clipped by 3 bases and J by 0 bases, with 12 bases between them. Germline assignment: CDR1 KGHSH and CDR2 LQKENI. The CDR3 here is CASSPNNPLSGNTIYF. CDR3 DNA: TGTGCCAGCTCACCCAATAACCCACTCTCTGGAAACACCATATATTTT.

This chain connects TRBV7-2 to TRBJ1-2; D uncertain. V was pared by 6 bases and J by 0 bases, with 14 bases between. The germline CDR1 and CDR2 sequences are SGHTA and FQGNSA. The CDR3 loop spans 15 amino acids. The CDR3 nucleotides are TGTGCCAGCAGTCTCTCTGCGGCAGCTAACTATGGCTACACCTTC. Its translation is CASSLSAAANYGYTF.

This clone has a handful of counts. The J gene is TRBJ2-7, the V gene TRBV4-1, with D perhaps matching TRBD2 (6 bases). The CDR3 runs to 14 residues. Trimming shortened V by 2 bases and J by 7 bases, and 15 bases separated the two germline ends. The V gene's germline CDR1 is MGHRA and CDR2 YSYEKL. CDR3 amino acids: CASSQCREFREQYV. The CDR3 region has the DNA TGCGCCAGCAGCCAATGTCGGGAGTTTCGGGAGCAGTACGTC.

The chain has TRBV4-2 and TRBJ1-5; D gene ambiguous. This CDR3 has 15 amino acids. CDR1 LGHNA and CDR2 YNFKEQ come from the germline V gene. V gave up 0 bases and J gave up 5 bases, with 11 bases separating them. For the CDR3, the DNA is TGTGCCAGCAGCCAAGATGGGCAGTTCGATCAGCCCCAGCATTTT. Protein: CASSQDGQFDQPQHF.

The sample holds a few counts of this clone. The genes are TRBV19 and TRBJ2-1, with D possibly being TRBD1 (5 bases). The CDR3 is made up of 15 amino acids. Trimming took off 0 bases at V and 5 bases at J, with 11 bases between the two ends. From germline, CDR1 is LNHDA and CDR2 SQIVND (reference sequence). CDR3 amino acids: CASSIENRPHNEQFF. CDR3 in DNA: TGTGCCAGTAGTATAGAAAACAGGCCCCACAATGAGCAGTTCTTC.